The rows below give T cell receptor beta chains drawn from one sample of a study of regulatory T cells in long-lasting Graves disease. TCRdb reanalysed the multiplex PCR reads using MiXCR and keeps one entry per CDR3 protein. The profile covers about 470,000 distinct CDR3 sequences, with about 16% appearing a single time and 9% to 15% taken by the ten largest. These data were also filed under a second study, of T cells in Graves' hyperthyroidism and ophthalmopathy.

Specimen: peripheral blood mononuclear cells (PBMCs), collected at new diagnosis, from a patient treated with antithyroid drugs. The receptors shown here come from a middle-aged man with Graves disease. The CDR3 runs from the conserved cysteine through the conserved F or W.

>TRBJ2-3|TRBV28
CASSSQRWVDTQYF
>TRBJ2-2|TRBV29-1
CSVEGATSGLNTGELFF
>TRBJ1-5|TRBV4-2
CASSPEIENQPQHF
>TRBJ2-7|TRBV12-3/TRBV12-4
CASSLGGGGRDEQYF
>TRBJ2-4|TRBV15
CATAQGFWAKNIQYF
>TRBJ1-1|TRBV5-1
CASSLGHSMNTEAFF
>TRBJ2-2|TRBV29-1
CSVEFDWNTGELFF
>TRBJ2-4|TRBV6-2/TRBV6-3
CASRPEPGKNIQYF
>TRBJ2-1|TRBV13
CASRLRGQGNYNEQFF
>TRBJ2-2|TRBV6-2/TRBV6-3
CASSYGYANTGELFF
>TRBJ2-1|TRBV27
CASSKRENYEQFF
>TRBJ1-6|TRBV29-1
CSARGGPESPLHF
>TRBJ2-7|TRBV19
CASSITPGLAGEQYF
>TRBJ2-7|TRBV6-1
CASSRLATPYEQYF
>TRBJ2-7|TRBV28
CASNLGLAGAYEQYF
>TRBJ2-1|TRBV5-1
CASSLSSSRSSYNEQFF
>.|TRBV3-1
CASSQGPGGAYEQYF
>TRBJ2-7|TRBV2
CASSEPGRQYF
>TRBJ2-5|TRBV12-3/TRBV12-4
CASSFSGLETQYF
>TRBJ2-5|TRBV5-1
CASRPDQETQYF
>TRBJ1-5|TRBV28
CASSLTDRAHNQPQHF
>TRBJ2-7|TRBV6-1
CASSPYRGKFYEQYF
>TRBJ1-6|TRBV2
CASRSQGYNSPLHF
>TRBJ1-1|TRBV19
CASSISGDYTEAFF
>TRBJ1-2|TRBV5-5
CASSRRTGENYGYTF
>TRBJ2-3|TRBV2
CASSVRLQTLYTQYF
>TRBJ1-1|TRBV7-9
CASSLAQGHTEAFF
>TRBJ1-4|TRBV4-1
CASSHLGGNEKLFF
>TRBJ1-1|TRBV28
CASSFPTGGNTEAFF
>TRBJ1-2|TRBV28
CASNVAGQGDYGYTF
>TRBJ2-7|TRBV2
CASVTNYEQYF
>TRBJ2-6|TRBV12-3/TRBV12-4
CASSLSDSPSGANVLTF
>TRBJ2-1|TRBV5-5
CASSPYPGQGSYNEQFF
>TRBJ1-4|TRBV5-1
CASSLQGSTTNEKLFF
>TRBJ1-1|TRBV27
CASSLRTGWITEAFF
>TRBJ2-2|TRBV3-1
CASSQDREAGELFF
>TRBJ2-3|TRBV5-1
CASSLLAGQSTDTQYF
>TRBJ2-1|TRBV7-3
CASSLTLVNEQFF
>TRBJ1-4|TRBV2
CASSEARAPVAKLFF
>TRBJ2-7|TRBV11-2
CASSLVAGTYEQYF
>TRBJ1-2|TRBV10-3
CATTRGGNYGYTF
>TRBJ2-1|TRBV20-1
CSARGLTRREQFF
>TRBJ2-1|TRBV6-2/TRBV6-3
CASSGLAGESYNEQFF
>TRBJ1-2|TRBV2
CASSDDRLGGYTF
>TRBJ1-4|TRBV2
CASSGDTGNEKLFF
>TRBJ1-5|TRBV20-1
CSARRQGANQPQHF
>TRBJ1-6|TRBV10-3
CAISESTTGTAYIF
>TRBJ2-4|TRBV12-3/TRBV12-4
CATGGRSKNIQYF
>TRBJ2-1|TRBV5-1
CASSPPGPNQRNEQFF
>TRBJ2-7|TRBV5-6
CASSLVPPRVGPYEQYF
>TRBJ1-5|TRBV6-1
CASSDNRDRKPQHF
>TRBJ2-7|TRBV7-9
CASSPRLAGVGHEQYF
>TRBJ2-1|TRBV7-9
CASSLITGSYNEQFF
>TRBJ1-6|TRBV28
CASKGGTNSPLHF
>TRBJ2-2|TRBV12-3/TRBV12-4
CASSRTGTFNTGELFF
>TRBJ2-7|TRBV29-1
CSAPGLAGSGEQYF
>TRBJ2-1|TRBV12-3/TRBV12-4
CASTHQTEGYNEQFF
>TRBJ2-3|TRBV7-2
CASSLYPGVDTQYF